This T cell receptor beta chain was captured by sequencing in a study of shared clonotypes between healthy human individuals. The method was immunoSEQ multiplex PCR; TCRdb's version includes in-frame clones alone and lacks a portion of them. The data contain about 2.4 million clones, 80% to 95% of them singletons. Study observations and caveats: The sharing of roughly 5% of naive CD4 clonotypes was seen across a handful of donors.

This CDR3 comprises 13 residues. Trimming pared 5 bases from V and 6 bases from J, leaving 14 bases between. Per germline, CDR1 SGHRS and CDR2 YFSETQ. In the case of this clone: Its antigen is undetermined.

The CD4+ fraction was divided into a CD45RA+ naive subset and a CD45RA-negative memory subset. This clonotype originated in a man between 18 and 29 years old in good health. Some clones in this sample may be carry-over from other donors' samples. What was sequenced was naive CD4+ T cells from PBMCs. Subset of the sample: CD45RA+ positively selected. The V call is TRBV5-1, the J call TRBJ1-1; tentatively, D is TRBD1 (6 bases). CDR3 DNA sequence: TGCGCCAGCAGACGGCAGGGGATCGCTGAAGCTTTCTTT. Its translation is CASRRQGIAEAFF.